The rows below give T cell receptor beta chains drawn from one sample of a study of neurological immune-mediated disorders. TCRdb called the 5' RACE reads again in MiXCR, with one record for every CDR3 protein. This table holds about 59,000 distinct CDR3 sequences, 9.5% to 15% found once. Sequencing was done on a sample of PBMCs. The receptors stem from an older woman with HTLV-1-associated myelopathy (HAM/TSP). CDR3s include the opening cysteine and the closing phenylalanine or tryptophan. Each record gives: V gene, CDR3 protein.

v_gene: TRBV2
CDR3aa: CASNPRSGRATDTQYF

v_gene: TRBV11-2
CDR3aa: CASSQRAGGTGELFF

v_gene: TRBV12-3/TRBV12-4
CDR3aa: CASRVGGQGWYNEQFF

v_gene: TRBV5-1
CDR3aa: CASSYSGGSTDTQYF

v_gene: TRBV7-9
CDR3aa: CASSSGLRGAFTDTQYF

v_gene: TRBV15
CDR3aa: CATSRAEVALQETQYF

v_gene: TRBV4-2
CDR3aa: CASSQSAEYNEQFF

v_gene: TRBV5-1
CDR3aa: CASISSTLNTEAFF

v_gene: TRBV25-1
CDR3aa: CASSERSSGAFF

v_gene: TRBV20-1
CDR3aa: CSARTGQGASGYTF

v_gene: TRBV15
CDR3aa: CATSLIGVGTGDEQFF

v_gene: TRBV5-1
CDR3aa: CASSPGLAAYNEQFF

v_gene: TRBV15
CDR3aa: CATSPTLAPADEQYF

v_gene: TRBV12-3/TRBV12-4
CDR3aa: CASSRDWDQPQHF

v_gene: TRBV6-1
CDR3aa: CASSDWGGLAYGYTF

v_gene: TRBV3-1
CDR3aa: CASSQGPMMNTEAFF

v_gene: TRBV20-1
CDR3aa: CSASRGLSNQPQHF

v_gene: TRBV12-3/TRBV12-4
CDR3aa: CASSLRAGGNNEQFF

v_gene: TRBV7-3
CDR3aa: CASSLGGGRTDTQYF

v_gene: TRBV5-1
CDR3aa: CASSLEYNEQFF

v_gene: TRBV27
CDR3aa: CASSLSGSSYNSPLHF

v_gene: TRBV4-1
CDR3aa: CASRHPGLAGGGGTGELFF

v_gene: TRBV9
CDR3aa: CASSVAGDTGELFF

v_gene: TRBV5-1
CDR3aa: CASSLTSGIGELFF

v_gene: TRBV25-1
CDR3aa: CASTQSGGTEAFF

v_gene: TRBV9
CDR3aa: CASSTYGDTEAFF

v_gene: TRBV4-1
CDR3aa: CASSKGGQDTQYF

v_gene: TRBV20-1
CDR3aa: CSAVSGSPNEQFF

v_gene: TRBV6-6
CDR3aa: CASSTGARTDTQYF

v_gene: TRBV6-6
CDR3aa: CASSSQRRYEQYF

v_gene: TRBV6-1
CDR3aa: CASRDPGRYEQYF

v_gene: TRBV12-3/TRBV12-4
CDR3aa: CASSTGDQETQYF

v_gene: TRBV20-1
CDR3aa: CSARDLGQGGTYEQYF

v_gene: TRBV5-5
CDR3aa: CASSLVPGPTDTQYF

v_gene: TRBV11-2
CDR3aa: CASSLVAGGRGETQYF

v_gene: TRBV20-1
CDR3aa: CSATVSQESASGINEQFF

v_gene: TRBV3-1
CDR3aa: CASSPHWEYGYTF

v_gene: TRBV15
CDR3aa: CATSRMGPQETQYF

v_gene: TRBV6-5
CDR3aa: CASRSLGATNEKLFF

v_gene: TRBV11-2
CDR3aa: CASSRTDGPYEQYF

v_gene: TRBV20-1
CDR3aa: CSARGTGTGGFEAFF

v_gene: TRBV7-2
CDR3aa: CASSPRHRTNEKLFF

v_gene: TRBV7-9
CDR3aa: CASSLVVNYGYTF

v_gene: TRBV7-9
CDR3aa: CASSFYGSGAFNAGELFF

v_gene: TRBV12-3/TRBV12-4
CDR3aa: CASSPKGETQYF

v_gene: TRBV15
CDR3aa: CATSRTGDNTEAFF

v_gene: TRBV3-1
CDR3aa: CASSQEYQTANYGYTF

v_gene: TRBV20-1
CDR3aa: CSARAAREEGNQPQHF